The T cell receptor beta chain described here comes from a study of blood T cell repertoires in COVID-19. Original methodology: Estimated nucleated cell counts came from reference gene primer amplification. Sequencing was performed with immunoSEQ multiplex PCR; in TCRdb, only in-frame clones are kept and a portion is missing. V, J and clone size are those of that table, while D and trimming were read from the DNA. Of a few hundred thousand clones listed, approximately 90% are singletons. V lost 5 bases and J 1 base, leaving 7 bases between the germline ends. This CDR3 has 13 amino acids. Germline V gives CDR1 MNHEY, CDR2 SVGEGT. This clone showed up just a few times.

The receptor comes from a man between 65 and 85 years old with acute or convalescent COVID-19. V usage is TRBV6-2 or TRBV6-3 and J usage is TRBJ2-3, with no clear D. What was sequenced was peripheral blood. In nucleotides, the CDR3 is TGTGCCAGCAGTCCCCTCCGCACAGATACGCAGTATTTT. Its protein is CASSPLRTDTQYF.